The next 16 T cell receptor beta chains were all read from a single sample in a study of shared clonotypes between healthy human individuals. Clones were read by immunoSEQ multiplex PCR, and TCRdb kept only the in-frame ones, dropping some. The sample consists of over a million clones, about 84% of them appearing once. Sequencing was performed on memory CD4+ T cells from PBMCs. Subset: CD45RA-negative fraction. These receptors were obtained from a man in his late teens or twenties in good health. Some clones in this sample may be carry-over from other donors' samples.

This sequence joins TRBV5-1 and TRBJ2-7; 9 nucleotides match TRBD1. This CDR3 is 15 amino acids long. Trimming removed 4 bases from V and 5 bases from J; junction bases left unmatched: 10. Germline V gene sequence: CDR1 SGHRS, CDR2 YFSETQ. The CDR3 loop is CASSVGQGWRNEQYF. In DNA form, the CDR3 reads TGCGCCAGCAGCGTTGGACAGGGGTGGAGGAACGAGCAGTACTTC.

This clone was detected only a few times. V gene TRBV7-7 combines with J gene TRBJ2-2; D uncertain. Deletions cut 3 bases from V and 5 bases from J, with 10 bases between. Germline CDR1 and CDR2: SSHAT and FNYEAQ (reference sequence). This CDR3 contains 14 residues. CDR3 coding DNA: TGTGCCAGCAGCTTTTCTGAAGGAACCGGGGAGCTGTTTTTT. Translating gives CASSFSEGTGELFF.

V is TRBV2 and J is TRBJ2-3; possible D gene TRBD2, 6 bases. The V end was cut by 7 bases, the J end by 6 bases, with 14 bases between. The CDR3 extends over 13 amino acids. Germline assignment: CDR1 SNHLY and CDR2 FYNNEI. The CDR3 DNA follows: TGTGCCAGCAAACTAGCCATGTGGGATACGCAGTATTTT. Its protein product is CASKLAMWDTQYF. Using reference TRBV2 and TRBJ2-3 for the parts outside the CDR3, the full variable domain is EPEVTQTPSHQVTQMGQEVILRCVPISNHLYFYWYRQILGQKVEFLVSFYNNEISEKSEIFDDQFSVERPDGSNFTLKIRSTKLEDSAMYFCASKLAMWDTQYFGPGTRLTVL.

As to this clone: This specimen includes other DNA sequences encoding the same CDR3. CDR3 in amino acids: CSAQGNEQFF. The CDR3 DNA is TGCAGTGCCCAAGGTAATGAGCAGTTCTTC. This chain links TRBV20-1 with TRBJ2-1; no clear D. CDR3 length: 10 residues. Deletions cut 6 bases from V and 7 bases from J, with 7 bases between. Germline CDR1 and CDR2: DFQATT and SNEGSKA (reference sequence).

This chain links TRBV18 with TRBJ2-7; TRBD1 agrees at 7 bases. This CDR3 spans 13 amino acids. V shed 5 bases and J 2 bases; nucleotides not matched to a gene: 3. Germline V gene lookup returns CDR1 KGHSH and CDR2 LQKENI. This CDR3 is CASSEGQTYEQYF. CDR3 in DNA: TGTGCCAGCTCAGAGGGACAGACCTACGAGCAGTACTTC.

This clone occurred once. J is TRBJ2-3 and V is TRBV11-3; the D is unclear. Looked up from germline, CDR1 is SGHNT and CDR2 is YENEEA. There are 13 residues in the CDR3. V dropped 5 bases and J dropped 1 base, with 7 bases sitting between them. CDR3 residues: CASSLLGTDTQYF. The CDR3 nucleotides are TGTGCCAGCAGCCTCCTGGGCACAGATACGCAGTATTTT.

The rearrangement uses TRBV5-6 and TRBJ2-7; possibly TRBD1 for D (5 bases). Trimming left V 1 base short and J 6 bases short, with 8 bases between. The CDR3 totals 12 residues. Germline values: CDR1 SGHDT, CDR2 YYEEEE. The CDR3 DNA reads TGTGCCAGCAGCTTGAGACAGACCGAGCAGTACTTC. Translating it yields CASSLRQTEQYF.

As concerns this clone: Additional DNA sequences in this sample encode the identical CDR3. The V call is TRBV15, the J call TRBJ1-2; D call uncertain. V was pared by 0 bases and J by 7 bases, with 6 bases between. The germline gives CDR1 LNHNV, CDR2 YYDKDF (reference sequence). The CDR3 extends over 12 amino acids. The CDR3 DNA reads TGTGCCACCAGCAGAGATCGGGTTGGCTACACCTTC. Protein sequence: CATSRDRVGYTF.

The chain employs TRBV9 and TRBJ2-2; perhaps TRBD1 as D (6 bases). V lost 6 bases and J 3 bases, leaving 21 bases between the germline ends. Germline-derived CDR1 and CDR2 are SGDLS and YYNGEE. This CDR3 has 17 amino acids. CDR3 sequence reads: CASTPRGHTFDTGELFF. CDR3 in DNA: TGTGCCAGCACCCCCCGGGGACATACTTTCGACACCGGGGAGCTGTTTTTT. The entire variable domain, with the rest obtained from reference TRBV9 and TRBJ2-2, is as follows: DSGVTQTPKHLITATGQRVTLRCSPRSGDLSVYWYQQSLDQGLQFLIQYYNGEERAKGNILERFSAQQFPDLHSELNLSSLELGDSALYFCASTPRGHTFDTGELFFGEGSRLTVL.

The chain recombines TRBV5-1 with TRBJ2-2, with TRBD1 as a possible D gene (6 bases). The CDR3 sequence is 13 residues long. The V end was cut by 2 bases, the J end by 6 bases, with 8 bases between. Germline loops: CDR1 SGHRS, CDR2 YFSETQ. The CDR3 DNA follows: TGCGCCAGCAGCTTTGAGGGGGCCGGGGAGCTGTTTTTT. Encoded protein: CASSFEGAGELFF.

In DNA, the CDR3 is TGTGCCAGCAGCACAGTGGGGGGCAGCTACGAGCAGTACTTC. Translation: CASSTVGGSYEQYF. V gene TRBV7-8 combines with J gene TRBJ2-7, with D perhaps TRBD1 or TRBD2 (6 bases each). This CDR3 region has 14 residues. V lost 5 bases and J lost 3, with 14 bases in between. Germline V gene data show CDR1 as SGHVS and CDR2 as FQNEAQ.

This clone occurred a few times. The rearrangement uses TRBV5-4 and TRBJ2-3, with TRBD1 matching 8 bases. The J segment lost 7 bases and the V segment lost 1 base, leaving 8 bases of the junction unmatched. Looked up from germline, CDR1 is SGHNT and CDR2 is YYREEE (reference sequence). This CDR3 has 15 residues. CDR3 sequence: CASSLSGGRRNTQYF. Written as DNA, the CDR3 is TGTGCCAGCAGCTTGTCAGGGGGCAGGAGGAATACGCAGTATTTT.

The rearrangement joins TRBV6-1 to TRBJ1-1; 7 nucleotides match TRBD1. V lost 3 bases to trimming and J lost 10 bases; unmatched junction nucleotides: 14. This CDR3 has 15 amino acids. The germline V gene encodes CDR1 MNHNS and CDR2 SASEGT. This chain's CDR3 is CASSEDRGGYETAFF. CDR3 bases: TGTGCCAGCAGTGAGGACAGAGGGGGCTATGAAACAGCTTTCTTT.

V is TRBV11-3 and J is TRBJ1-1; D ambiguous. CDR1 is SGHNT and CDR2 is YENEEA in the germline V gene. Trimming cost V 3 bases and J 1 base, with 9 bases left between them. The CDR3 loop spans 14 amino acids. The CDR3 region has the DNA TGTGCCAGCAGCTTTGGGCTTGGGAACACTGAAGCTTTCTTT. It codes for CASSFGLGNTEAFF.

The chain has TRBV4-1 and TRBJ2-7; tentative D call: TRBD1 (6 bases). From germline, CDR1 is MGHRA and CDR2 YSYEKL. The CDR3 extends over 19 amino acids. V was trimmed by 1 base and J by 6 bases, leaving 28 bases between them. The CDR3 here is CASSQGVPRVAGVGVEQYF. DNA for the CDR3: TGCGCCAGCAGCCAAGGGGTTCCCAGGGTGGCAGGGGTGGGGGTCGAGCAGTACTTC.

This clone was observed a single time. The CDR3 sequence: CASSPKLLTGGGETQYF. CDR3 bases: TGTGCCAGCTCACCTAAATTGCTGACAGGCGGTGGAGAGACCCAGTACTTC. The chain has TRBV18 and TRBJ2-5; D is possibly TRBD1 (6 bases). Trimming pared 3 bases from V and 4 bases from J, leaving 21 bases between. The length of the CDR3 is 17 residues. Germline CDR1 is KGHSH and CDR2 is LQKENI.